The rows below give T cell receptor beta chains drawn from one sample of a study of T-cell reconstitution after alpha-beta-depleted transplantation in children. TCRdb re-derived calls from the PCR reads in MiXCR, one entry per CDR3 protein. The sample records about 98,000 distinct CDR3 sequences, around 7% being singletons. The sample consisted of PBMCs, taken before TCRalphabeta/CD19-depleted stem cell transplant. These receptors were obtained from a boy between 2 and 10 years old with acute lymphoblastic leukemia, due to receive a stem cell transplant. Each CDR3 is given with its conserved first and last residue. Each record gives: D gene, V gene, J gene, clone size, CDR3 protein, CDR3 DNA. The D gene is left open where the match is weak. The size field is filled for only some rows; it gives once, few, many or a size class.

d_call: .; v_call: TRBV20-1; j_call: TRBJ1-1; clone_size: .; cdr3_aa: CSGGGATEAFF; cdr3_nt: TGCAGTGGGGGGGGAGCGACTGAAGCTTTCTTT
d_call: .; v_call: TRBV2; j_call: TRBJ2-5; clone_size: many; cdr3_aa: CASIDEHQETQYF; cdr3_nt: TGTGCCAGCATAGACGAGCACCAAGAGACCCAGTACTTC
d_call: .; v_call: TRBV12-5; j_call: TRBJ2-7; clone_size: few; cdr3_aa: CASGLSSSYEQYF; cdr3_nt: TGTGCTAGTGGTTTATCCAGTTCCTACGAGCAGTACTTC
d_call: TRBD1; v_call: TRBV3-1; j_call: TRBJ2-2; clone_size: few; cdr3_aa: CASSQPGQGWGGELFF; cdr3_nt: TGTGCCAGCAGCCAGCCGGGACAGGGATGGGGCGGGGAGCTGTTTTTT
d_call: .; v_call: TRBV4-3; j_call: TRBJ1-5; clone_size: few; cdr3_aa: CASSRETNSRGPQHF; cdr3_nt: TGCGCCAGCAGCCGGGAGACAAACTCCCGGGGGCCCCAGCATTTT
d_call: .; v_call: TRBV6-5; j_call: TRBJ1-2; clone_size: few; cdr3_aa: CASGGRGRDYGYTF; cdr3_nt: TGTGCCAGCGGGGGGAGGGGTCGGGACTATGGCTACACCTTC
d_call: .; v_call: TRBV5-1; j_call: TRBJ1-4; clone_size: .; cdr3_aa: CASSLSGPRGKLFF; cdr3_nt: TGCGCCAGCAGCTTGTCCGGGCCTCGGGGAAAACTGTTTTTT
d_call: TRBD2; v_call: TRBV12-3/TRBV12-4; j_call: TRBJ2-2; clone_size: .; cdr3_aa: CASSAAPGLAGGRTGELFF; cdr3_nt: TGTGCCAGCAGTGCCGCACCGGGACTAGCGGGGGGCCGCACCGGGGAGCTGTTTTTT
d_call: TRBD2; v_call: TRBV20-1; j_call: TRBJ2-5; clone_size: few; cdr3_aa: CSARTLAGTETQYF; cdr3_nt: TGCAGTGCCCGGACCCTAGCGGGGACAGAGACCCAGTACTTC
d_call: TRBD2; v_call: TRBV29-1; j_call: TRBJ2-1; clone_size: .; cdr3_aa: CSVERGATNEQFF; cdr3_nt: TGCAGCGTTGAGCGGGGGGCCACTAATGAGCAGTTCTTC
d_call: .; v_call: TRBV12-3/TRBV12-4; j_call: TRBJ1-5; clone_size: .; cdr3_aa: CASSFRQPQHF; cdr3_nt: TGTGCCAGCAGTTTCAGGCAGCCCCAGCATTTT
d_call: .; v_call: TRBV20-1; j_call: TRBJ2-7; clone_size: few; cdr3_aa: CSAPPADRYEQYF; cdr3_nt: TGCAGTGCTCCTCCGGCGGACCGATACGAGCAGTACTTC
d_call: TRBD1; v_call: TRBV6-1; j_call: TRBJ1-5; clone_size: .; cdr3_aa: CASSGALDRAGQPQHF; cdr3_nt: TGTGCCAGCAGTGGGGCCCTAGACAGGGCTGGTCAGCCCCAGCATTTT
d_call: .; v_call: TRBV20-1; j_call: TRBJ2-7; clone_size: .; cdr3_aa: CSAEPDSNSYEQYF; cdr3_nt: TGCAGTGCCGAACCGGACAGTAACTCCTACGAGCAGTACTTC
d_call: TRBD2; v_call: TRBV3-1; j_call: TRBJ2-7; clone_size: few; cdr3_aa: CASSQVSGGAYEQYF; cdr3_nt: TGTGCCAGCAGCCAAGTCAGCGGGGGTGCCTACGAGCAGTACTTC
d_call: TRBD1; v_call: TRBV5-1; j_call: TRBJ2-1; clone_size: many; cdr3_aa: CASSAGTGEVGNEQFF; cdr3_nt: TGCGCCAGCAGCGCCGGAACAGGGGAAGTAGGGAATGAGCAGTTCTTC
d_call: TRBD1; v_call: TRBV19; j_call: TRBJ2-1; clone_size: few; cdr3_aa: CASARDRGPYEQFF; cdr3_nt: TGTGCCAGCGCCCGGGACAGGGGTCCTTACGAGCAGTTCTTC
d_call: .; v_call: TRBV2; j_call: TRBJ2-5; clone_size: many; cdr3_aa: CASRDGIQETQYF; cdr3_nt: TGTGCCAGCAGGGACGGCATCCAAGAGACCCAGTACTTC
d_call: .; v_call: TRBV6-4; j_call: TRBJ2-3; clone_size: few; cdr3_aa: CASSDGAGAGGDTQYF; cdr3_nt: TGTGCCAGCAGTGATGGTGCGGGGGCCGGGGGAGATACGCAGTATTTT
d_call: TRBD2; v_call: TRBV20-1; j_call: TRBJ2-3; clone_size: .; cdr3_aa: CSASLGLATYTQYF; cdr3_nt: TGCAGTGCTAGCCTGGGACTAGCGACATATACGCAGTATTTT
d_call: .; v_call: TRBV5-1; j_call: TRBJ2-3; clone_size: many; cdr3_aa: CASSFSGFQTDTQYF; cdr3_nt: TGCGCCAGCAGCTTCTCTGGGTTTCAGACAGATACGCAGTATTTT
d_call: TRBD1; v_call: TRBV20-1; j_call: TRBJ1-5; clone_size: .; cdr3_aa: CSAPLATGGNQPQHF; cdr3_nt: TGCAGTGCTCCTCTCGCGACAGGGGGGAATCAGCCCCAGCATTTT
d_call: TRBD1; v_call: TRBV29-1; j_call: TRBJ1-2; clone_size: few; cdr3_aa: CSVEFQGAGYGYTF; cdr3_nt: TGCAGCGTTGAATTTCAGGGGGCAGGGTATGGCTACACCTTC
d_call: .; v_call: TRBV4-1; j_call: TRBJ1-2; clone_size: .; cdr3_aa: CASSQVGQGYGYTF; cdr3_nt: TGCGCCAGCAGCCAAGTCGGGCAGGGGTATGGCTACACCTTC
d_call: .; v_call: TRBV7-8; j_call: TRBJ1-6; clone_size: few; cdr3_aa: CASSLLTLTGIRGGSPLHF; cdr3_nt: TGTGCCAGCAGCTTATTAACCTTAACAGGGATTCGAGGTGGTTCACCCCTCCACTTT
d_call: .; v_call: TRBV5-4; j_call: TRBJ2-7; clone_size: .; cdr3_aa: CASSLDGGPPYEQYF; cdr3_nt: TGTGCCAGCAGCTTGGACGGGGGGCCTCCCTACGAGCAGTACTTC
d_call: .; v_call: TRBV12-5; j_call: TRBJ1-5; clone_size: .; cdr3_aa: CASGLLTREKPQHF; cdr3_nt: TGTGCTAGTGGTTTGTTAACGAGGGAAAAGCCCCAGCATTTT
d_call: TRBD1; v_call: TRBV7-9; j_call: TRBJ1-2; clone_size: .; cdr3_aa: CASSPPSRTGKGGYTF; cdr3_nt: TGTGCCAGCAGCCCCCCCTCCCGGACAGGGAAAGGAGGCTACACCTTC
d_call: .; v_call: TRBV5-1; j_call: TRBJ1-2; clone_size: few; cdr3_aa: CASSSATGYTF; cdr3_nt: TGCGCCAGCAGTTCCGCCACAGGCTACACCTTC
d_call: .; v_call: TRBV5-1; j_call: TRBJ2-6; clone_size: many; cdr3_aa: CASSLDDSGANVLTF; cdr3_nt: TGCGCCAGCAGCTTGGACGATTCTGGGGCCAACGTCCTGACTTTC
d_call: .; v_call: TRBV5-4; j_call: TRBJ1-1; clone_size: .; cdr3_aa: CASSPRGLANTEAFF; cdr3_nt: TGTGCCAGCAGCCCTAGAGGCCTGGCGAACACTGAAGCTTTCTTT
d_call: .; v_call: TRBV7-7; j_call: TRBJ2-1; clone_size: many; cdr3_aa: CASSLSQSSYNEQFF; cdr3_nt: TGTGCTAGCAGCTTAAGCCAGAGCTCCTACAATGAGCAGTTCTTC
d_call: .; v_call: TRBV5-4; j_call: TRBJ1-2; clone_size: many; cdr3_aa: CASMHPTSYGYTF; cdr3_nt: TGTGCCAGCATGCATCCCACCTCCTATGGCTACACCTTC
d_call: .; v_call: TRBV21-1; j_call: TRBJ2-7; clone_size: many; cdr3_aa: CASSKARLWSGTMGEQYF; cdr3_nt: TGTGCCAGCAGCAAAGCAAGGCTCTGGTCAGGGACCATGGGGGAGCAGTACTTC
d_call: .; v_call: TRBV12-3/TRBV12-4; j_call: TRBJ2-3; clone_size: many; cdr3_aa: CASSPLWGSDTQYF; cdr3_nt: TGTGCCAGCAGCCCTCTATGGGGGTCAGATACGCAGTATTTT
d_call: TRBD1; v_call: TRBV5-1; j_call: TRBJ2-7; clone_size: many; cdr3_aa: CASSPTGGSYEQYF; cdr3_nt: TGCGCCAGCAGCCCGACAGGGGGGTCCTACGAGCAGTACTTC
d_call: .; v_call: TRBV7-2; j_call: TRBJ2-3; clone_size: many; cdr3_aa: CASSRDLTDTQYF; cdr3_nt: TGTGCCAGCAGCCGGGACCTCACAGATACGCAGTATTTT
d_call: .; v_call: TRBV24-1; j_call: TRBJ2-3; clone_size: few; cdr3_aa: CATSDSPGADTQYF; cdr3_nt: TGTGCCACCAGTGATTCGCCTGGGGCGGATACGCAGTATTTT
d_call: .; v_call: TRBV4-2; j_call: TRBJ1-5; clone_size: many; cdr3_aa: CASSQLGAYSNQPQHF; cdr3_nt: TGTGCCAGCAGCCAATTAGGGGCTTATAGCAATCAGCCCCAGCATTTT
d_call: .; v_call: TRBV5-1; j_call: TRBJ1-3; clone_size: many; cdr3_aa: CASSLAGSSGNTIYF; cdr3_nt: TGCGCCAGCAGCCTTGCAGGGAGCTCTGGAAACACCATATATTTT
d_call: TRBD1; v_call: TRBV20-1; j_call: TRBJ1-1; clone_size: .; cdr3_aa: CSARTGTGTEAFF; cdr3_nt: TGCAGTGCAAGAACAGGGACAGGCACTGAAGCTTTCTTT
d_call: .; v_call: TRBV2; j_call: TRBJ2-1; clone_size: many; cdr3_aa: CASSRDGSSYNEQFF; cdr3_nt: TGTGCCAGCAGTCGGGACGGGAGCTCCTACAATGAGCAGTTCTTC
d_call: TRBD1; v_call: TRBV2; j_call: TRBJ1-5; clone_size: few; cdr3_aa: CASSPGTGGGNQPQHF; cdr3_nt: TGTGCCAGCAGTCCTGGGACAGGGGGCGGTAATCAGCCCCAGCATTTT
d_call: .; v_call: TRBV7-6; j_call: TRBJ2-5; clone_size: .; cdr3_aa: CASSLARGAETQYF; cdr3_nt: TGTGCCAGCAGCTTAGCGCGAGGGGCGGAGACCCAGTACTTC
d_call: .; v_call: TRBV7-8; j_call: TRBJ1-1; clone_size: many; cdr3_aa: CASSLGTRAFF; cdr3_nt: TGTGCCAGCAGCTTAGGGACGAGAGCTTTCTTT
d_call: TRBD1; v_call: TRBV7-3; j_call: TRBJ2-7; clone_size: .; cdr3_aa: CASSPGGSQKYEQYF; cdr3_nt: TGTGCCAGCAGTCCAGGGGGCTCCCAAAAATACGAGCAGTACTTC
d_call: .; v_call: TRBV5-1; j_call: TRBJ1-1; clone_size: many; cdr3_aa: CASSLATAVMNTEAFF; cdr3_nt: TGCGCCAGCAGCTTGGCCACGGCAGTCATGAACACTGAAGCTTTCTTT
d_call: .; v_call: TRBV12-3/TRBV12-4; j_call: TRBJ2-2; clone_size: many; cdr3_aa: CASSPSRIGELFF; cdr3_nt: TGTGCCAGCAGCCCTAGTCGAATCGGGGAGCTGTTTTTT
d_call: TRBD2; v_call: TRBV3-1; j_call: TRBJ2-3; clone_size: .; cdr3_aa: CTICPTSGGARSTDTQYF; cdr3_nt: TGTACCATCTGTCCGACTAGCGGGGGGGCGAGGAGCACAGATACGCAGTATTTT
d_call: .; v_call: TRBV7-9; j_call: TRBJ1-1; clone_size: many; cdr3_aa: CASRGGNTEAFF; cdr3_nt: TGTGCCAGCAGGGGCGGGAACACTGAAGCTTTCTTT
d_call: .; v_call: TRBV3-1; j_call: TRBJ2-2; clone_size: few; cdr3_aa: CASSQYADTGELFF; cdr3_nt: TGTGCCAGCAGCCAATACGCGGACACCGGGGAGCTGTTTTTT
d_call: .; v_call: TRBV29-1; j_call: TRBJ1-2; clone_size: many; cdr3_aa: CSARTPTESYGYTF; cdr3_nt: TGCAGCGCACGCACTCCGACAGAGTCCTATGGCTACACCTTC
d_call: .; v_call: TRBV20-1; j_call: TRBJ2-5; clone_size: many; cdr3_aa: CSARSQGSKETQYF; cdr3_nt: TGCAGTGCTAGAAGCCAGGGGTCGAAAGAGACCCAGTACTTC
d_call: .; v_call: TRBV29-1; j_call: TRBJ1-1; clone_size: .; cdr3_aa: CSVQNRVMNTEAFF; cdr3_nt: TGCAGCGTACAAAACAGGGTAATGAACACTGAAGCTTTCTTT
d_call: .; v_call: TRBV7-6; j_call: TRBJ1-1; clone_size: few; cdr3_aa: CASSRDRRTAEAFF; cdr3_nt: TGTGCCAGCAGCCGAGACAGGCGTACCGCTGAAGCTTTCTTT
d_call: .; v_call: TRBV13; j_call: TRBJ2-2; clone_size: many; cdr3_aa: CASSDSGRRNTGELFF; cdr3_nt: TGTGCCAGCAGCGACTCGGGACGGAGAAACACCGGGGAGCTGTTTTTT
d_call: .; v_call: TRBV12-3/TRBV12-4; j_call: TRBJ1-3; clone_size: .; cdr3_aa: CASSLEGPGNTIYF; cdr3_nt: TGTGCCAGCAGTTTAGAGGGGCCTGGAAACACCATATATTTT